This note documents a single TCR beta chain sequence. Sequencing libraries for TCR beta were prepared with iRepertoire HTBI primers and Arm-PCR of CDR3 regions. Each CDR3 protein is one row after TCRdb ran MiXCR on the multiplex PCR reads. The table has about 530,000 distinct CDR3 sequences, approximately 16% seen once. This sample's time point: newly diagnosed GD, antithyroid drugs for less than 3 months. PBMCs provided the RNA from which the TCR library was made. Patient provenance is recorded as an endocrinology department in Xi'an, China. This entry belongs to a study of regulatory T cells in long-lasting Graves disease. Separately, the same data were catalogued under a study of T cells in Graves' hyperthyroidism and ophthalmopathy. That publication notes: Patients aged 18 to 65 had newly diagnosed hyperthyroidism that had lasted under 2 months. An initial round of RT-PCR targeting the TCR CDR3 relied on the HTBI primer set. Ophthalmopathy was model-predicted a median roughly 6.3 months pre-onset.

This TCR derives from a woman aged 35-65 years with Graves disease. Sequenced material: peripheral blood mononuclear cells (PBMCs), taken at new diagnosis, from a patient treated with antithyroid drugs.

CDR3 in DNA: TGTGCCAGCAGCCTAGGTACAGGGCCCCTTAATACGCAGTATTTT. This gives the protein CASSLGTGPLNTQYF. The V gene is TRBV5-6, the J gene TRBJ2-3, with a possible D match to TRBD1 (6 bases). V was shortened by 4 bases and J by 7 bases, with 19 bases between the two germline ends. CDR3 length equals 15 residues. Germline assignment: CDR1 SGHDT and CDR2 YYEEEE.